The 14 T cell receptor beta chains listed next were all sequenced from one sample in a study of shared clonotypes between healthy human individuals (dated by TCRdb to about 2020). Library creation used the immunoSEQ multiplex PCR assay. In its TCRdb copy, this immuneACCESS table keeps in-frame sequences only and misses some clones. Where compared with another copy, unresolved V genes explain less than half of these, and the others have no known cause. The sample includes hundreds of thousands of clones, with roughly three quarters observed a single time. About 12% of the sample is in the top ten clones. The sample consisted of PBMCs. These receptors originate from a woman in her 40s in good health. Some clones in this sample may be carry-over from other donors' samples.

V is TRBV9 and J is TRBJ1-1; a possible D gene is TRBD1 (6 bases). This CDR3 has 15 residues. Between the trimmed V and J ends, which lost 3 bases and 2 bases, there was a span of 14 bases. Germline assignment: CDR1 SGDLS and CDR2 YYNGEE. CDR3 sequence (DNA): TGTGCCAGCAGCGCCTCACAGGGCCGAAACACTGAAGCTTTCTTT. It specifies CASSASQGRNTEAFF.

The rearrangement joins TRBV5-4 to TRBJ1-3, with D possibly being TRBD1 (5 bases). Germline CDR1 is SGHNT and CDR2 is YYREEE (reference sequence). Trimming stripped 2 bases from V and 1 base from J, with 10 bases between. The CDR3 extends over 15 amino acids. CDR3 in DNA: TGTGCCAGCAGCTTAGGAGGGGCTTCTGGAAACACCATATATTTT. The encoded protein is CASSLGGASGNTIYF.

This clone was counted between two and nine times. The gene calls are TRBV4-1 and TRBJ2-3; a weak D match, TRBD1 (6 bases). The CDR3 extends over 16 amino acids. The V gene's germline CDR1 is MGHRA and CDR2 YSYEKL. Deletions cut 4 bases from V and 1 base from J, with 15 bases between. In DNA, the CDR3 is TGCGCCAGCAGCCCCACTTGGGCAGGGGGCACAGATACGCAGTATTTT. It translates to CASSPTWAGGTDTQYF.

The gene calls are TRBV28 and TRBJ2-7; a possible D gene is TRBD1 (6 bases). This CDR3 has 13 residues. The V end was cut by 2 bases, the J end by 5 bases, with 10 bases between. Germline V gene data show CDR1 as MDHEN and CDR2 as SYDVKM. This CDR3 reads CASSLDPGDEQYF. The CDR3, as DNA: TGTGCCAGCAGTTTAGACCCAGGGGACGAGCAGTACTTC.

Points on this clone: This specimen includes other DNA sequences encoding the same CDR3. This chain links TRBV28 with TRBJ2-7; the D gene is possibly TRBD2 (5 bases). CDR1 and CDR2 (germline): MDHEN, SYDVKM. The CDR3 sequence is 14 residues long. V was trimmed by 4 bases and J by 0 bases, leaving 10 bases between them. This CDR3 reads CASSSPGSSYEQYF. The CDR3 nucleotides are TGTGCCAGCAGTTCCCCGGGGAGCTCCTACGAGCAGTACTTC.

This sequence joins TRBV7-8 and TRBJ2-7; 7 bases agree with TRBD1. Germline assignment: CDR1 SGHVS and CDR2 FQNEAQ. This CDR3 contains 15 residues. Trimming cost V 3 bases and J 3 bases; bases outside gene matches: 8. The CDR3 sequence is CASSFSGDSGYEQYF. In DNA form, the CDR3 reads TGTGCCAGCAGCTTTAGTGGGGACAGCGGCTACGAGCAGTACTTC. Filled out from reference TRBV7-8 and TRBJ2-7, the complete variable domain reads GAGVSQSPRYKVAKRGQDVALRCDPISGHVSLFWYQQALGQGPEFLTYFQNEAQLDKSGLPSDRFFAERPEGSVSTLKIQRTQQEDSAVYLCASSFSGDSGYEQYFGPGTRLTVT.

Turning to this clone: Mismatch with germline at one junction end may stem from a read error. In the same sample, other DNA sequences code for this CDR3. DNA for the CDR3: TGCGCCAGCAGCTGGGACGTCTCCTACGAGCAGTACTTC. Translating it yields CASSWDVSYEQYF. V gene TRBV7-9 combines with J gene TRBJ2-7; perhaps D is TRBD1 or TRBD2 (5 bases each). CDR3 length: 13 residues. Germline CDR1 and CDR2: SEHNR and FQNEAQ (reference sequence).

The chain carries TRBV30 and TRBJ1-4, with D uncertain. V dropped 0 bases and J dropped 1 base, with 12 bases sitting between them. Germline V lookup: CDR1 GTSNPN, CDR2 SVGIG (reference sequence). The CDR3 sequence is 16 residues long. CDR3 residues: CAWSVEGVRTNEKLFF. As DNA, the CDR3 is TGTGCCTGGAGTGTAGAGGGCGTCAGAACTAATGAAAAACTGTTTTTT.

The CDR3 region has the DNA TGTGCCAGCATTATGAGGACAGTTGGGCCCGGGGAGCTGTTTTTT. This codes for CASIMRTVGPGELFF. The chain combines TRBV28 with TRBJ2-2; maybe TRBD1 (6 bases). With 7 bases removed from V and 6 bases from J, the gap between germline ends came to 18 bases. CDR1 MDHEN and CDR2 SYDVKM come from the germline V gene. The CDR3 spans 15 residues.

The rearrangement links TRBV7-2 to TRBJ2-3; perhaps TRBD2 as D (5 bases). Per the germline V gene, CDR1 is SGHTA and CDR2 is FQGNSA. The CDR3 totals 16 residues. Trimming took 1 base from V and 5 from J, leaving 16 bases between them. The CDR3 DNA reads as TGTGCCAGCAGCTTAGATAGGAGACGGGAAGTAGATACGCAGTATTTT. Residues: CASSLDRRREVDTQYF.

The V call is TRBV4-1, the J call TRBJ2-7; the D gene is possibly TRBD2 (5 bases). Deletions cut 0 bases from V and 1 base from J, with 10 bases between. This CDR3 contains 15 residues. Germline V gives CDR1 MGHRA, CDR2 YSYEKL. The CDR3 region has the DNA TGCGCCAGCAGCCAAGATCGATGGACTTCCTACGAGCAGTACTTC. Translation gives CASSQDRWTSYEQYF.

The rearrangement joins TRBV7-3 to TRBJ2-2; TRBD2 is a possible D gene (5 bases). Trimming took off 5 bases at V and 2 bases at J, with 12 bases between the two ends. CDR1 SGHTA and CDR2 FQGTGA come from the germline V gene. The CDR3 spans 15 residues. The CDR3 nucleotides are TGTGCCAGCAGCCCCGTTCTAGCTAACACCGGGGAGCTGTTTTTT. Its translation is CASSPVLANTGELFF.

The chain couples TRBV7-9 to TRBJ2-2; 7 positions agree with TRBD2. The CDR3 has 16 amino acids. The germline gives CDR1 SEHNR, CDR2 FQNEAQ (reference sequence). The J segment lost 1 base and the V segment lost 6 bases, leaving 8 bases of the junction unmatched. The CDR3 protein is CASSFTSVLNTGELFF. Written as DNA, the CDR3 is TGTGCCAGCAGTTTTACTAGCGTTTTGAACACCGGGGAGCTGTTTTTT.

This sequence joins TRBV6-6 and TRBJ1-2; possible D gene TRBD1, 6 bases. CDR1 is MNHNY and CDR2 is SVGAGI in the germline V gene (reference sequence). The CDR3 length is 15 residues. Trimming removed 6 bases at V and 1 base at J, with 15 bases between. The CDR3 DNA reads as TGTGCCAGCAGCAGAGGGGGGAGTCATAACTATGGCTACACCTTC. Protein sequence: CASSRGGSHNYGYTF.